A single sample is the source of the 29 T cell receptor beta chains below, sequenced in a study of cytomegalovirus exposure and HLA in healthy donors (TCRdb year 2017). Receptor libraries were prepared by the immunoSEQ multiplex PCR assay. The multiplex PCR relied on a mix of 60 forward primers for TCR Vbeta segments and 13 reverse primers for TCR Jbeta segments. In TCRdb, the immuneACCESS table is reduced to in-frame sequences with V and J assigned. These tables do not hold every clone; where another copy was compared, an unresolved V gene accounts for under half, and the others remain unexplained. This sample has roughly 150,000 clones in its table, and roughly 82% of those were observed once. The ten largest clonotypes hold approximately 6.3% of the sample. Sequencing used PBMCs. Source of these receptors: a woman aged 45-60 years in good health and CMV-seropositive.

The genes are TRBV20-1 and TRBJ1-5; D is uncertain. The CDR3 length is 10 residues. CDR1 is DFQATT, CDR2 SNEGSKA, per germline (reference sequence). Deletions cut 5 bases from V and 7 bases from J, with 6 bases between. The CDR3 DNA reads TGCAGTGCTGGGCCCCAGCCCCAGCATTTT. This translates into CSAGPQPQHF.

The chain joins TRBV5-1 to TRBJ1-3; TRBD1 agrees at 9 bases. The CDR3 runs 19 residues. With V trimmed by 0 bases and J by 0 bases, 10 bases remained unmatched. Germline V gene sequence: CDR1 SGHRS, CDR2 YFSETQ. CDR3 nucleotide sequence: TGCGCCAGCAGCTTGGTCGCCGTCGGGACAGGGACCTCTGGAAACACCATATATTTT. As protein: CASSLVAVGTGTSGNTIYF. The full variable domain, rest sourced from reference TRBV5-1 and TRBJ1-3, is KAGVTQTPRYLIKTRGQQVTLSCSPISGHRSVSWYQQTPGQGLQFLFEYFSETQRNKGNFPGRFSGRQFSNSRSEMNVSTLELGDSALYLCASSLVAVGTGTSGNTIYFGEGSWLTVV.

Written as DNA, the CDR3 is TGTGCCGCTCGACTAGCGGGGAACACCGGGGAGCTGTTTTTT. It yields the protein CAARLAGNTGELFF. V and J are TRBV6-1 and TRBJ2-2, with 10 positions matching TRBD2. Germline V gene sequence: CDR1 MNHNS, CDR2 SASEGT. V was clipped by 11 bases and J by 1 base; unmatched bases: 4. This CDR3 comprises 14 residues.

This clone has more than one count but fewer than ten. CDR3 amino acids: CASNNLQPQHF. The CDR3 nucleotides are TGTGCCAGCAACAATTTACAGCCCCAGCATTTT. V is TRBV6-1 and J is TRBJ1-5; D is undetermined. Trimming cost V 7 bases and J 7 bases, with 8 bases left between them. In germline, CDR1 is MNHNS, CDR2 SASEGT. The CDR3 contains 11 residues.

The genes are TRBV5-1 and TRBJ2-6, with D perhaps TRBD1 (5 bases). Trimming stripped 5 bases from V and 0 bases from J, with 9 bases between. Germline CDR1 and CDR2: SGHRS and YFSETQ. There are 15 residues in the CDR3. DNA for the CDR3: TGCGCCAGCAGACCGACAGTCTCTGGGGCCAACGTCCTGACTTTC. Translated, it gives CASRPTVSGANVLTF.

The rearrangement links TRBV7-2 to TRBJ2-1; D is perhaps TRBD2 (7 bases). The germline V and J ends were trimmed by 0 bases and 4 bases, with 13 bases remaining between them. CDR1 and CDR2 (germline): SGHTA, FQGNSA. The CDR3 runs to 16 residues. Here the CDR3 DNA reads TGTGCCAGCAGCTTAGCGTACGCGGGGGCGTACAATGAGCAGTTCTTC. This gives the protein CASSLAYAGAYNEQFF.

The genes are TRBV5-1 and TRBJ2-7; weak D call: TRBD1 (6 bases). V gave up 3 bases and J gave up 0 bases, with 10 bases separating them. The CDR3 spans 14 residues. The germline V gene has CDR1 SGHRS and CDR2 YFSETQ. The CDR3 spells CASSYTGSSYEQYF. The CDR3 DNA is TGCGCCAGCAGCTATACAGGGTCCTCCTACGAGCAGTACTTC.

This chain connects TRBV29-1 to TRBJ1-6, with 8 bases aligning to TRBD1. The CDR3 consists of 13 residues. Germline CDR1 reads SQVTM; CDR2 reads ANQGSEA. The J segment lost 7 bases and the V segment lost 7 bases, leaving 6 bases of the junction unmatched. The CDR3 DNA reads TGCAGCGCACGGACAGGGCAAAATTCACCCCTCCACTTT. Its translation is CSARTGQNSPLHF.

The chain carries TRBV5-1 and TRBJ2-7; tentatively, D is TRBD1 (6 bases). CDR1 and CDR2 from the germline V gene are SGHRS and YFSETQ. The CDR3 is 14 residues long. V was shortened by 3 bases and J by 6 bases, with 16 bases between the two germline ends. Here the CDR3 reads CASSSATGYGEQYF. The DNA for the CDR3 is TGCGCCAGCAGCTCCGCCACAGGGTACGGCGAGCAGTACTTC.

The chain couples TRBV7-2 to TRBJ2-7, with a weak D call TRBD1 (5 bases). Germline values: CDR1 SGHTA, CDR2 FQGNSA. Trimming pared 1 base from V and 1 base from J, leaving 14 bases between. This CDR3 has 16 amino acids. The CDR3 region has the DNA TGTGCCAGCAGCTTAGGTCCAGGGCGTATTTCCTACGAGCAGTACTTC. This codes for CASSLGPGRISYEQYF.

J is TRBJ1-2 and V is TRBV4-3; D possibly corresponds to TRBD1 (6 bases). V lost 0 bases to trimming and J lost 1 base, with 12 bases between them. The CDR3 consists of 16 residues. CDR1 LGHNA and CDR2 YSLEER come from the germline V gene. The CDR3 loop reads CASSQELLRGNYGYTF. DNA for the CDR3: TGCGCCAGCAGCCAAGAGCTTCTCAGGGGTAACTATGGCTACACCTTC.

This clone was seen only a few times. DNA for the CDR3: TGTGCCAGCAGTAACGAACCAGACTCTGAAGCTTTCTTT. It codes for CASSNEPDSEAFF. The chain joins TRBV6-5 to TRBJ1-1; D is uncertain. The CDR3 has 13 amino acids. CDR1 MNHEY and CDR2 SVGAGI come from the germline V gene. The V end was cut by 5 bases, the J end by 6 bases, with 13 bases between.

This CDR3 reads CASSSGQIEYEKLFF. The CDR3 DNA sequence: TGTGCCAGCAGCTCAGGACAGATTGAATATGAAAAACTGTTTTTT. The chain has TRBV7-8 and TRBJ1-4; perhaps TRBD1 as D (6 bases). Germline values: CDR1 SGHVS, CDR2 FQNEAQ. Trimming cost V 4 bases and J 6 bases, with 15 bases left between them. The CDR3 is 15 amino acids.

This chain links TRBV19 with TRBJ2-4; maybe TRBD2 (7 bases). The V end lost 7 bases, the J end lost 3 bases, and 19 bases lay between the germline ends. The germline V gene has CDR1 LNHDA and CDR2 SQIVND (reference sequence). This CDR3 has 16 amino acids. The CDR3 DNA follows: TGTGCCAGTACCCCGGGGGGCGCGGGCGGCAAAAACATTCAGTACTTC. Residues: CASTPGGAGGKNIQYF.

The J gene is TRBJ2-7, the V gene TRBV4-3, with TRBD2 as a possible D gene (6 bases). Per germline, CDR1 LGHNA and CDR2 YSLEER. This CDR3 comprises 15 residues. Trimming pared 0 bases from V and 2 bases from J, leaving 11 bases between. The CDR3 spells CASSQDGGTTYEQYF. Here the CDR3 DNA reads TGCGCCAGCAGCCAAGACGGGGGAACCACCTACGAGCAGTACTTC.

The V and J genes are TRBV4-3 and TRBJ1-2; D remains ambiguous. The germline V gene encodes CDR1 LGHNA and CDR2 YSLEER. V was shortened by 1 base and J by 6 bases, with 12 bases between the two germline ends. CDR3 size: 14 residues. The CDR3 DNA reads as TGCGCCAGCAGCCAAGGAACAGCTGACCATGGCTACACCTTC. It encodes CASSQGTADHGYTF.

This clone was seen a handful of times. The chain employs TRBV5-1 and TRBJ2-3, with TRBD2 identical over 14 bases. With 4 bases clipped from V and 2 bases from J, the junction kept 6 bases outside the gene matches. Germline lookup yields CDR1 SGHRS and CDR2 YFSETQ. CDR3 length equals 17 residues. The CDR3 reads CASSPGLAGDPTDTQYF. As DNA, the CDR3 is TGCGCCAGCAGCCCGGGACTAGCGGGGGACCCCACAGATACGCAGTATTTT.

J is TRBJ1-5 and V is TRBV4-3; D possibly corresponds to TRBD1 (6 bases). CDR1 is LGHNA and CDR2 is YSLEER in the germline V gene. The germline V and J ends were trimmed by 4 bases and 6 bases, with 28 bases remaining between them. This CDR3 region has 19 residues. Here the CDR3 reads CASSPNILSGTRVRQPQHF. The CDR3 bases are TGCGCCAGCAGCCCCAATATTCTCTCCGGGACAAGGGTACGTCAGCCCCAGCATTTT.

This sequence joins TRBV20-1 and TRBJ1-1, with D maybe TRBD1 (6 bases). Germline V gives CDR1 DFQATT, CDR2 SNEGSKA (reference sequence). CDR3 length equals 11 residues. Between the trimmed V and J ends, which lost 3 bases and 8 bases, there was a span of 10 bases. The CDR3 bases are TGCAGTGCTAGGGACGGGACAGAAGCTTTCTTT. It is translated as CSARDGTEAFF.

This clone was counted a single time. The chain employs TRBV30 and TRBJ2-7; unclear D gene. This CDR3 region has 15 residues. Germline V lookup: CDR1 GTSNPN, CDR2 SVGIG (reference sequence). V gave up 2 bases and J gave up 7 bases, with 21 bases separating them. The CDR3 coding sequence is TGTGCCTGGAGTTCGCCCAGATCCCCGGTCGGGGAGCAGTACTTC. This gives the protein CAWSSPRSPVGEQYF. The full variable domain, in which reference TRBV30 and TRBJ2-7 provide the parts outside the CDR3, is SQTIHQWPATLVQPVGSPLSLECTVEGTSNPNLYWYRQAAGRGLQLLFYSVGIGQISSEVPQNLSASRPQDRQFILSSKKLLLSDSGFYLCAWSSPRSPVGEQYFGPGTRLTVT.

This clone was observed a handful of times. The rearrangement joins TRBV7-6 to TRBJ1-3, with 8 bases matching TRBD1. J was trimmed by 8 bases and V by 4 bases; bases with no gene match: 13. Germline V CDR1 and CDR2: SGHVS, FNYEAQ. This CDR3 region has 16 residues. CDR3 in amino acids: CASSWDPGQVTDTIYF. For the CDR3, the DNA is TGTGCCAGCAGCTGGGATCCGGGACAGGTCACGGACACCATATATTTT.

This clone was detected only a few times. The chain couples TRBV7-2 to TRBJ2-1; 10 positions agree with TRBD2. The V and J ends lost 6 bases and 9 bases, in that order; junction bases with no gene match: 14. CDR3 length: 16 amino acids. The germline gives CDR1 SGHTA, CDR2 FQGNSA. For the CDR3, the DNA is TGTGCCAGCAGTCGTCCTGGGACTAGCGTTGGTAGTGAGCAGTTCTTC. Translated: CASSRPGTSVGSEQFF.

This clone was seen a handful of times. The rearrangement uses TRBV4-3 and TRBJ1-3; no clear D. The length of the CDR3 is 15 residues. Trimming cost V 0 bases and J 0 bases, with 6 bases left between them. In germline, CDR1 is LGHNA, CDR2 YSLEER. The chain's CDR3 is CASSQDFYSGNTIYF. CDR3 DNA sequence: TGCGCCAGCAGCCAAGACTTCTACTCTGGAAACACCATATATTTT.

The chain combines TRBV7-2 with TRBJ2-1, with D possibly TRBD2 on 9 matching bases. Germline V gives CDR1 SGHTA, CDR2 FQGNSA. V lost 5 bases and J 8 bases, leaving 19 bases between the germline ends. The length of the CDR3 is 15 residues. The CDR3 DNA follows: TGTGCCAGCAGCCCCCAGGGGGCGGGGGGGTATGAGCAGTTCTTC. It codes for CASSPQGAGGYEQFF.

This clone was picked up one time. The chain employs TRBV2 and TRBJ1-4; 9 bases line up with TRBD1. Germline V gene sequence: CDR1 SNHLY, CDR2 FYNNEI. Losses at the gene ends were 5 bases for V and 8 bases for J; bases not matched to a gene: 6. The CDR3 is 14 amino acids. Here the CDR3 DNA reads TGTGCCAGCAGTTCCGGGACAGGGAGGGAAAAACTGTTTTTT. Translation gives CASSSGTGREKLFF.

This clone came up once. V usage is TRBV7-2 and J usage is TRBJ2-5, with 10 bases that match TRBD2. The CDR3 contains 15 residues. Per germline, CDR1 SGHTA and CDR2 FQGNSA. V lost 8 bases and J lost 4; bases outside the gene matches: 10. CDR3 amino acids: CASVPSGGGGETQYF. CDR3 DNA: TGTGCCAGCGTCCCTAGCGGGGGAGGTGGAGAGACCCAGTACTTC. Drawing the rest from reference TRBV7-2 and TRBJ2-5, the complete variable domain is GAGVSQSPSNKVTEKGKDVELRCDPISGHTALYWYRQSLGQGLEFLIYFQGNSAPDKSGLPSDRFSAERTGGSVSTLTIQRTQQEDSAVYLCASVPSGGGGETQYFGPGTRLLVL.

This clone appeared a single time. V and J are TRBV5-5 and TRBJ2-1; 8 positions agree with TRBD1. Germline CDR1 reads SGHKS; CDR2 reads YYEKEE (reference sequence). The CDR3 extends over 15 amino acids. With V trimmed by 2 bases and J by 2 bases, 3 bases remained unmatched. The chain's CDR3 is CASSFETGAYNEQFF. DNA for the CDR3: TGTGCCAGCAGCTTTGAGACAGGGGCCTACAATGAGCAGTTCTTC.

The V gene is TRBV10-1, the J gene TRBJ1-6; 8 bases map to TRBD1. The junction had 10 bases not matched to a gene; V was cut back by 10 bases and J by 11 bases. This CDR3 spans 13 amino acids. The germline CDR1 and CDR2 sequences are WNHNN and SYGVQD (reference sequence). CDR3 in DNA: TGCGCCAATAAAGACAGGGGATTGCCACCCCTCCACTTT. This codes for CANKDRGLPPLHF.

The chain's CDR3 is CASRPGGRSDEQYF. Here the CDR3 DNA reads TGTGCCAGTAGGCCTGGGGGGAGGTCCGACGAGCAGTACTTC. The V and J genes are TRBV19 and TRBJ2-7, with D maybe TRBD2 (6 bases). CDR3 size: 14 residues. Trimming took off 6 bases at V and 5 bases at J, with 17 bases between the two ends. The V gene's germline CDR1 is LNHDA and CDR2 SQIVND (reference sequence).